This TCR beta chain derives from a study of Graves' ophthalmopathy and Graves' hyperthyroidism. Study-level information: Calling hyperthyroidism stable required that no ophthalmopathy show up within 18 months of follow-up. Study-wide points: In predicting ophthalmopathy progression, the model reached 65% to 71% sensitivity and 72% to 85% specificity.

Patients were excluded if they had other autoimmune diseases or uncontrolled infections, and likewise if pregnancy or lactation applied. Germline V gene data show CDR1 as SGHTS and CDR2 as YDEGEE. The CDR3 covers 12 residues. Trimming removed 7 bases from V and 0 bases from J, with 8 bases in between. This clonotype was seen repeatedly, ten times or more. Its antigen is not identified. As the template, RNA transcripts were used to amplify TCR beta CDR3 regions. Second-round multiplex PCR followed a first-round RT-PCR using HTBI primers. One entry per CDR3 protein, called by TCRdb with MiXCR from the multiplex PCR reads. The sample has over a million distinct CDR3 sequences; 36% are singletons.

The TCR comes from an adult man with Graves' hyperthyroidism. The specimen was peripheral blood or thyroid tissue (not recorded which). This chain links TRBV5-8 with TRBJ2-7; D remains unclear. In nucleotides, the CDR3 is TGTGCCAGCGGAACTAACTCCTACGAGCAGTACTTC. Its protein product is CASGTNSYEQYF.